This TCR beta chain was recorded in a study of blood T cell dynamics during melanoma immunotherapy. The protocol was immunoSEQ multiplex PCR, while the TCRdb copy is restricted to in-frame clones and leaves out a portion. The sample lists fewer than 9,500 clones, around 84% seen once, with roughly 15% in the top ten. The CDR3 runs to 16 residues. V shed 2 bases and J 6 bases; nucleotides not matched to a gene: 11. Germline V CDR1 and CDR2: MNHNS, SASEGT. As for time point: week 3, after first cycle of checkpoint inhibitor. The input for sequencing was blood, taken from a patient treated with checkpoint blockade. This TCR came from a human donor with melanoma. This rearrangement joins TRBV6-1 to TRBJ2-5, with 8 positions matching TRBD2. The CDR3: CASSESLGLVVKTQYF. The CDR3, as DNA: TGTGCCAGCAGTGAAAGTCTGGGACTAGTAGTAAAGACCCAGTACTTC.